The next 6 T cell receptor beta chains were all read from a single sample in a study of T-cell reconstitution after alpha-beta-depleted transplantation in children (dated by TCRdb to 2016 to 2017). Explained via the paper, the treatment or condition label denotes: allogeneic hematopoietic cell transplantation with graft depleted of TCRalphabeta T cells and CD19 B cells. Receptor libraries were prepared by PCR. Sequenced using an Illumina HiSeq 2500. Molecular barcoding was employed in the preparation of TCR libraries, with unique molecular identifiers being used to normalize TCRbeta repertoire quantification. TCRdb's own reprocessing of the public reads used fastp at Q25 and MiXCR and kept productive beta chains. Identical CDR3 protein sequences are pooled into one entry, listed with their most common genes and DNA. The sample yields a few hundred thousand distinct CDR3 sequences; about 6.6% were counted once. Clones ranked in the top ten supply 5% to 6.5% of the sample.

The sequencing here drew on PBMCs, taken before TCRalphabeta/CD19-depleted stem cell transplant. The receptor source for this set is a boy younger than 10 with acute lymphoblastic leukemia, due to receive a stem cell transplant.

This clonotype was counted a few times. The gene calls are TRBV7-8 and TRBJ2-7; tentatively, D is TRBD1 (6 bases). The CDR3 has 14 amino acids. With 1 base removed from V and 5 bases from J, the gap between germline ends came to 12 bases. Germline loops: CDR1 SGHVS, CDR2 FQNEAQ. The CDR3 loop is CASSLDRVGHEQYF. The CDR3 DNA sequence: TGTGCCAGCAGCTTAGACAGGGTTGGGCACGAGCAGTACTTC. Full variable domain (outside the CDR3, taken from reference TRBV7-8 and TRBJ2-7): GAGVSQSPRYKVAKRGQDVALRCDPISGHVSLFWYQQALGQGPEFLTYFQNEAQLDKSGLPSDRFFAERPEGSVSTLKIQRTQQEDSAVYLCASSLDRVGHEQYFGPGTRLTVT.

This clonotype was detected ten times or more. The V and J genes are TRBV6-1 and TRBJ2-2; 14 positions match TRBD2. The CDR3 loop spans 15 amino acids. In germline, CDR1 is MNHNS, CDR2 SASEGT. V lost 5 bases, J lost 6 bases, and 2 bases stayed unmatched. The CDR3 sequence is CASSRLAGGSGELFF. In DNA form, the CDR3 reads TGTGCCAGCAGTCGACTAGCGGGAGGGTCCGGGGAGCTGTTTTTT.

The sample holds a few counts of this clonotype. This chain joins TRBV2 and TRBJ1-6; D call uncertain. This CDR3 contains 16 residues. The germline V gene has CDR1 SNHLY and CDR2 FYNNEI. Trimming pared 7 bases from V and 7 bases from J, leaving 20 bases between. CDR3 sequence (DNA): TGTGCCAGCACCCTCCGGGTTTCCGTTGGGAATTCACCCCTCCACTTT. Protein product: CASTLRVSVGNSPLHF.

This clonotype was observed a handful of times. The V call is TRBV11-2, the J call TRBJ1-2; a possible D gene is TRBD1 (5 bases). Germline V gene lookup returns CDR1 SGHAT and CDR2 FQNNGV. The CDR3 loop spans 17 amino acids. Trimming stripped 2 bases from V and 3 bases from J, with 19 bases between. The CDR3 sequence is CASSLIRQRGQHYGYTF. CDR3 sequence (DNA): TGTGCCAGCAGCTTAATCCGACAGCGAGGGCAGCACTATGGCTACACCTTC.

Many counts were recorded for this clonotype. V and J are TRBV10-3 and TRBJ2-1; D not resolved. V was pared by 5 bases and J by 5 bases, with 10 bases between. The CDR3 consists of 13 residues. Germline V CDR1 and CDR2: ENHRY, SYGVKD. The CDR3 DNA sequence: TGTGCCATCAGTCTCGGGTTAAACAATGAGCAGTTCTTC. Its translation: CAISLGLNNEQFF.

The chain links TRBV18 to TRBJ2-7, with TRBD2 matching 11 bases. Looked up from germline, CDR1 is KGHSH and CDR2 is LQKENI. This CDR3 is 15 amino acids long. Trimming at V came to 2 bases and at J to 5 bases, leaving 5 bases not matched to a gene. CDR3 in DNA: TGTGCCAGCTCACCAGCAGAACTAGCGGGAGACGAGCAGTACTTC. Its protein product is CASSPAELAGDEQYF.